The 26 T cell receptor beta chains presented below share a single source sample, sequenced in a study of blood T cells in healthy people across ages (dated by TCRdb to between 2015 and 2016). The library was built by means of 5' RACE. This sample was sequenced with an Illumina HiSeq 2500. The second PCR ran for about 7 to 11 cycles and used a J-beta primer mix along with a sample-barcoded 5' primer. In TCRdb, the public reads were trimmed at Q25 with fastp and aligned with MiXCR, with productive beta chains retained. CDR3 protein sequences are deduplicated, and each keeps its most common genes and DNA. The sample yields 1.2 million to 1.5 million distinct CDR3 sequences; approximately 59% were counted once. The ten largest make up 6.7% of the sample. Sequenced material: blood. Receptors were obtained from a man between 18 and 35 years old in good health.

In its sample, this clonotype was seen a few times. The chain links TRBV7-9 to TRBJ2-1; 7 nucleotides agree with TRBD2. The CDR3 spans 14 residues. V lost 11 bases to trimming and J lost 1 base; unmatched junction nucleotides: 8. The germline V gene encodes CDR1 SEHNR and CDR2 FQNEAQ (reference sequence). As DNA, the CDR3 is TGTGCCGGGAGTCCTAGCGGTTCCTACAATGAGCAGTTCTTC. It codes for CAGSPSGSYNEQFF.

The chain uses TRBV5-1 and TRBJ2-5; D unclear. CDR1 is SGHRS and CDR2 is YFSETQ in the germline V gene. This CDR3 is built from 10 residues. The V gene lost 4 bases and the J gene lost 13 bases, with 11 bases spanning the gap. Written as DNA, the CDR3 is TGCGCCAGCAGCCCTGCCCCCTTGTACTTC. The encoded protein is CASSPAPLYF.

The V gene is TRBV27, the J gene TRBJ2-4; perhaps TRBD2 as D (5 bases). Germline loops: CDR1 MNHEY, CDR2 SMNVEV (reference sequence). CDR3 length: 15 residues. V lost 8 bases and J 6 bases, leaving 20 bases between the germline ends. The CDR3 sequence: CASSTEGGEGNIQYF. The CDR3 coding sequence is TGTGCCAGCTCTACGGAAGGTGGAGAGGGAAACATTCAGTACTTC.

This chain connects TRBV29-1 to TRBJ2-7; a possible D gene is TRBD1 (6 bases). The V and J ends lost 7 bases and 7 bases respectively, with 14 bases between them. The V gene's germline CDR1 is SQVTM and CDR2 ANQGSEA. This CDR3 has 11 amino acids. CDR3 sequence (DNA): TGCAGCGGGGACAATTACAATGAGCAGTACTTC. Its translation: CSGDNYNEQYF.

This clonotype was observed once. The chain uses TRBV29-1 and TRBJ2-7; 10 positions agree with TRBD2. V shed 7 bases and J 7 bases; nucleotides not matched to a gene: 13. The length of the CDR3 is 14 residues. The germline V gene has CDR1 SQVTM and CDR2 ANQGSEA. The CDR3 DNA reads TGCAGCGGTGCGACCCGACTAGCGGGCAATGAGCAGTACTTC. This encodes CSGATRLAGNEQYF.

The chain employs TRBV20-1 and TRBJ2-5; D ambiguous. The DNA end lines up better with TRBJ2-7; the J call may be wrong. Germline CDR1 and CDR2: DFQATT and SNEGSKA (reference sequence). The CDR3 extends over 14 amino acids. The CDR3 is CSASEKHLTYEQYF. CDR3 bases: TGCAGTGCTAGTGAGAAACACCTCACCTACGAGCAGTACTTC.

The V and J genes are TRBV12-3 or TRBV12-4 and TRBJ1-2, with TRBD1 as a possible D gene (5 bases). V shed 8 bases and J shed 8 bases, with 12 bases lying between them. The CDR3 totals 11 residues. The CDR3 DNA follows: TGTGCCAGCCTGGGGGGTCACGGCTACACCTTC. Protein product: CASLGGHGYTF.

The rearrangement joins TRBV25-1 to TRBJ1-1; unclear D gene. The CDR3 has 12 amino acids. The V gene lost 1 base and the J gene lost 4 bases, with 4 bases spanning the gap. CDR1 and CDR2 (germline): MGHDK, SYGVNS. The CDR3 DNA follows: TGTGCCAGCAGTGAATCCGTCACTGAAGCTTTCTTT. It encodes CASSESVTEAFF.

The rearrangement links TRBV20-1 to TRBJ2-1; 11 positions match TRBD2. The CDR3 totals 18 residues. CDR1 and CDR2 (germline): DFQATT, SNEGSKA (reference sequence). After removal of 4 bases from V and 7 bases from J, the junction contained 18 bases not matched to a gene. The chain's CDR3 is CSAMGIYSGGAGWNEQFF. CDR3 DNA sequence: TGCAGTGCTATGGGAATCTATAGCGGGGGGGCCGGATGGAATGAGCAGTTCTTC.

The CDR3 loop is CASSRVQETQYF. The CDR3 DNA sequence: TGCGCCAGCAGCAGGGTCCAAGAGACCCAGTACTTC. The chain joins TRBV5-1 to TRBJ2-5; D ambiguous. Germline assignment: CDR1 SGHRS and CDR2 YFSETQ. CDR3 length: 12 amino acids. V was pared by 4 bases and J by 1 base, with 5 bases between.

This clonotype was counted between two and nine times. The CDR3 region is CSAPGTSGGPYQETQYF. CDR3 sequence (DNA): TGCAGTGCTCCCGGGACTAGCGGGGGCCCGTACCAAGAGACCCAGTACTTC. The chain recombines TRBV20-1 with TRBJ2-5; 14 nucleotides agree with TRBD2. There are 17 residues in the CDR3. Germline CDR1 and CDR2: DFQATT and SNEGSKA (reference sequence). Trimming at V came to 5 bases and at J to 0 bases, leaving 8 bases not matched to a gene.

A few counts support this clonotype. The rearrangement joins TRBV29-1 to TRBJ2-2, with unresolved D. The CDR3 is 14 amino acids. V gave up 6 bases and J gave up 3 bases, with 14 bases separating them. Germline lookup yields CDR1 SQVTM and CDR2 ANQGSEA. DNA of the CDR3: TGCAGCGTGGTGCTAAGCTTTGACACCGGGGAGCTGTTTTTT. Encoded protein: CSVVLSFDTGELFF.

The V gene is TRBV6-8, the J gene TRBJ2-1; TRBD2 is a possible D gene (6 bases). The CDR3 length is 18 residues. Germline values: CDR1 MNHGY, CDR2 SAAAGT. Trimming removed 0 bases at V and 2 bases at J, with 17 bases between. CDR3 nucleotide sequence: TGTGCCAGCAGTTACTCCAATTCTAGCGCGATAACCTACAATGAGCAGTTCTTC. Protein product: CASSYSNSSAITYNEQFF.

J is TRBJ1-2 and V is TRBV14, with D perhaps matching TRBD1 (6 bases). The CDR3 runs to 14 residues. Germline CDR1 reads SGHDN; CDR2 reads FVKESK. Trimming shortened V by 1 base and J by 2 bases, and 8 bases separated the two germline ends. Here the CDR3 DNA reads TGTGCCAGCAGCCAAGGGGGGACAAACTATGGCTACACCTTC. It translates to CASSQGGTNYGYTF.

The CDR3 here is CAISPTGLRQETQYF. The CDR3 coding sequence is TGTGCCATCAGCCCTACGGGACTGAGACAAGAGACCCAGTACTTC. V gene TRBV10-3 combines with J gene TRBJ2-5; D might be TRBD2 (6 bases). CDR1 and CDR2 from the germline V gene are ENHRY and SYGVKD. V was shortened by 6 bases and J by 2 bases, with 16 bases between the two germline ends. The CDR3 is 15 residues long.

This clonotype was counted a few times. The genes are TRBV11-3 and TRBJ2-4; 15 positions match TRBD2. The J call may not be correct, given that the DNA end is closer to TRBJ2-5. CDR1 is SGHNT and CDR2 is YENEEA in the germline V gene. CDR3 length: 18 residues. The CDR3 sequence: CASSSSGLAGGHLETQYF. The DNA of the CDR3 is TGTGCCAGCAGCTCCTCCGGACTAGCGGGAGGGCACTTGGAGACCCAGTACTTC.

The rearrangement joins TRBV6-6 to TRBJ2-2, with D perhaps TRBD2 (6 bases). Germline CDR1 and CDR2: MNHNY and SVGAGI (reference sequence). The CDR3 extends over 14 amino acids. V was trimmed by 7 bases and J by 6 bases, leaving 15 bases between them. The CDR3 DNA follows: TGTGCCAGCATAGCGGAGGGAGTGTCCGGGGAGCTGTTTTTT. This codes for CASIAEGVSGELFF.

The rearrangement links TRBV7-2 to TRBJ2-7; D assignment may be TRBD1 or TRBD2 (5 bases each). Germline CDR1 reads SGHTA; CDR2 reads FQGNSA. V lost 4 bases, J lost 7 bases, and 20 bases lay in between. The CDR3 runs to 15 residues. This CDR3 reads CASSSDPGIWGEQYF. In DNA, the CDR3 is TGTGCCAGCAGCTCCGATCCAGGGATTTGGGGGGAGCAGTACTTC.

This clonotype was detected a few times. The CDR3 protein is CASSLGTSGPLAGQFF. CDR3 DNA: TGCGCCAGCAGCTTGGGGACTAGCGGGCCCCTGGCAGGGCAGTTCTTC. The chain uses TRBV5-1 and TRBJ2-1; 11 bases agree with TRBD2. V was pared by 0 bases and J by 12 bases, with 11 bases of the junction left unmatched. This CDR3 has 16 amino acids. Germline CDR1 is SGHRS and CDR2 is YFSETQ.

The rearrangement uses TRBV20-1 and TRBJ2-7, with 11 nucleotides matching TRBD2. Germline values: CDR1 DFQATT, CDR2 SNEGSKA (reference sequence). The CDR3 has 15 residues. Trimming cost V 1 base and J 3 bases; bases outside gene matches: 5. CDR3 nucleotides: TGCAGTGCTAGAGGGTTGACTAGCGGGATCTACGAGCAGTACTTC. It encodes CSARGLTSGIYEQYF.

This clonotype was seen more than once but under ten times. The chain links TRBV20-1 to TRBJ2-1; 9 nucleotides align to TRBD2. This CDR3 is built from 14 residues. V shed 5 bases, J shed 3 bases, and the junction held 5 bases outside the gene matches. Germline loops: CDR1 DFQATT, CDR2 SNEGSKA (reference sequence). CDR3 sequence (DNA): TGCAGTGCTCCTTCTAGCGGGAACTACAATGAGCAGTTCTTC. Amino acid sequence: CSAPSSGNYNEQFF.

As for this clonotype: An end of the junction does not agree with germline; a read error may underlie this. The chain combines TRBV7-2 with TRBJ2-1; no clear D. CDR1 is SGHTA, CDR2 FQGNSA, per germline. CDR3 length: 15 amino acids. CDR3 nucleotide sequence: TGTGCCGGCAGCCCGACTCGACGACCCGACAATGAGCAGTTCTTC. It translates to CAGSPTRRPDNEQFF.

The V gene is TRBV11-2, the J gene TRBJ2-2, with 8 bases lining up with TRBD1. With 4 bases clipped from V and 0 bases from J, the junction kept 7 bases outside the gene matches. Germline CDR1 is SGHAT and CDR2 is FQNNGV. This CDR3 has 17 residues. The CDR3 DNA is TGTGCCAGCAGCTCCTTCCCGGACAGGGCGAACACCGGGGAGCTGTTTTTT. This translates into CASSSFPDRANTGELFF.

In this sample, this clonotype turned up once. The chain uses TRBV7-2 and TRBJ2-2; D gene uncertain. The CDR3 loop spans 16 amino acids. The V end was cut by 3 bases, the J end by 1 base, with 12 bases between. Germline V CDR1 and CDR2: SGHTA, FQGNSA. The CDR3 reads CASSFLRSLNTGELFF. The CDR3 nucleotides read TGTGCCAGCAGCTTTCTGCGGTCGCTGAACACCGGGGAGCTGTTTTTT.

In DNA, the CDR3 is TGCGCCAGCAGCCAAGGTGATAGGGACCAAGATACGCAGTATTTT. It yields the protein CASSQGDRDQDTQYF. The rearrangement links TRBV4-3 to TRBJ2-3; D is perhaps TRBD1 or TRBD2 (5 bases each). V lost 1 base, J lost 5 bases, and 13 bases lay in between. This CDR3 is 15 amino acids long. Germline V gives CDR1 LGHNA, CDR2 YSLEER.

The sample holds a few counts of this clonotype. This chain joins TRBV7-2 and TRBJ1-5; no reliable D call. This CDR3 contains 13 residues. Germline V lookup: CDR1 SGHTA, CDR2 FQGNSA. V lost 4 bases to trimming and J lost 6 bases, with 10 bases between them. CDR3 DNA: TGTGCCAGCAGCTCGGGGTGGGTTCAGCCCCAGCATTTT. It codes for CASSSGWVQPQHF.